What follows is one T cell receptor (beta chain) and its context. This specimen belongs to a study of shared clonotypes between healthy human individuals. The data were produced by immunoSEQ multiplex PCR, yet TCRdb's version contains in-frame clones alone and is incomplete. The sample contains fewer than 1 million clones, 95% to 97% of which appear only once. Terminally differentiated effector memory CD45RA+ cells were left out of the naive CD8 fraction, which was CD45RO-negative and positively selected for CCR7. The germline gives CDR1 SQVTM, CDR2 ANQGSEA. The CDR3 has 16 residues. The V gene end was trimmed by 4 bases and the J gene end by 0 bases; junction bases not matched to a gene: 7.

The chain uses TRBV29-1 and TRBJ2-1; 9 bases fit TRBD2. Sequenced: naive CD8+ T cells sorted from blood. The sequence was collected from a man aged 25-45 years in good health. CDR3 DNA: TGCAGCGTTGGAGGGTATAGCGGGAGCTCCTACAATGAGCAGTTCTTC. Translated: CSVGGYSGSSYNEQFF.